This T cell receptor (beta chain) was identified in a study of blood T cell repertoires in COVID-19. Study-wide background: COVID-19 samples collected from the United States, Italy and Spain covered acute and convalescent phases.

Original methodology: Researchers report that nucleated cell counts were estimated from reference gene primer amplification. The protocol was immunoSEQ multiplex PCR, while the TCRdb copy is restricted to in-frame clones and leaves out a portion. V and J calls and clone size are those listed in that table; D and trimming were worked out from the DNA. The sample records roughly 49,000 clones, under 70% being singletons. There are 15 residues in the CDR3. Germline-derived CDR1 and CDR2 are MNHEY and SMNVEV (reference sequence). V shed 6 bases, J shed 7 bases, and the junction held 9 bases outside the gene matches.

The TCR sequence derives from a woman in her seventies with acute or convalescent COVID-19. Input material: peripheral blood. The V and J genes are TRBV27 and TRBJ2-1; 10 bases line up with TRBD1. The CDR3 DNA reads as TGTGCCAGCAGGGACCGGGACAGGGGATCAAATGAGCAGTTCTTC. This sequence encodes CASRDRDRGSNEQFF.